The present entry profiles one TCR beta chain with its context. Its antigen is as yet unknown. This CDR3 comprises 15 residues. Germline CDR1 and CDR2: LNHDA and SQIVND (reference sequence). V was trimmed by 7 bases and J by 2 bases, leaving 15 bases between them. Genomic DNA of each subset was evenly split across several immunoSEQ plates. Repertoires were generated with immunoSEQ multiplex PCR, while TCRdb's copy carries only in-frame clones and drops some. This repertoire shows 950,000 to 1,300,000 clones, around 75% found once; its top ten account for about 1.5%. The data were obtained in a study of shared clonotypes between healthy human individuals. Study-wide results and caveats: Collection of samples was limited to blood; tissue repertoires likely differ. The expectation was that sequencing depth would affect clonotype sharing among donors. The low donor count limited represented genetic and exposure-history diversity.

Sample: memory CD4+ T cells sorted from blood. The subset was: CD45RA-negative fraction. The sequence came from a man aged 18-30 years in good health. The chain carries TRBV19 and TRBJ1-5; D is undetermined. The CDR3 region is CASKEVSIGNQPQHF. As DNA, the CDR3 is TGTGCCAGTAAGGAGGTTTCCATTGGCAATCAGCCCCAGCATTTT.